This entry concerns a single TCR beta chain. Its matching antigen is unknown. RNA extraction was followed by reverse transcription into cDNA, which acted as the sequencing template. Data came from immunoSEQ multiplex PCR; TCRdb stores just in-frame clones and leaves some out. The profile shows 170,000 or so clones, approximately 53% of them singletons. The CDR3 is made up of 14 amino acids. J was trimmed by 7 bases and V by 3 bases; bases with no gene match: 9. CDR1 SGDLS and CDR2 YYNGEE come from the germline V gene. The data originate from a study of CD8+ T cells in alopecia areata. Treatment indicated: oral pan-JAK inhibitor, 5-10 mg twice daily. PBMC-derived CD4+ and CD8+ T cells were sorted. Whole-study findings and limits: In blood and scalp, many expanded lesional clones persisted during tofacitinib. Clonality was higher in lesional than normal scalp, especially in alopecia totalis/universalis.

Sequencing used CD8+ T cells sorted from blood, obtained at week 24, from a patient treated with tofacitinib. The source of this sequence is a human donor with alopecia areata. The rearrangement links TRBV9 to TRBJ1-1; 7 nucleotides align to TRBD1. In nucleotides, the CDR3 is TGTGCCAGCAGCGAGAGGGGGCAGGGCGGTGAAGCTTTCTTT. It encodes CASSERGQGGEAFF.